Listed below are T cell receptor beta chains from one sample, sequenced in a study of patients and donors after allogeneic stem cell transplantation. TCRdb fed the RT-PCR reads into MiXCR, producing one record per CDR3 protein. The table includes approximately 200,000 distinct CDR3 sequences, less than 45% detected once. Material: blood, either unsorted or a sorted T cell fraction (not recorded which). The receptors were sampled from a human donor who was either an allogeneic HSCT recipient or a stem cell or donor lymphocyte infusion donor (not recorded which). It is not recorded whose cells these are; they may come from a transplant donor. CDR3s include the opening cysteine and the closing phenylalanine or tryptophan. Each record gives: D gene, J gene, V gene, clone size, CDR3 protein, CDR3 DNA. D genes are given only for firm matches. Only part of the rows carry a size: once, few, many, or a class if the clone is expanded.

- | TRBJ1-1 | TRBV15 | few | CATSRGEGRGTEAFF | TGTGCCACCAGCAGAGGGGAAGGGAGAGGGACTGAAGCTTTCTTT
TRBD1 | TRBJ1-1 | TRBV7-9 | - | CASSARDRGFTEAFF | TGTGCCAGCAGCGCCCGGGACAGGGGGTTTACTGAAGCTTTCTTT
- | TRBJ1-2 | TRBV7-8 | - | CASTPDVNYGYTF | TGTGCCAGCACCCCCGACGTAAACTATGGCTACACCTTC
TRBD1 | TRBJ1-1 | TRBV6-5 | - | CATETNRGRIEAFF | TGTGCCACCGAAACGAACAGGGGGCGAATTGAAGCTTTCTTT
TRBD1 | TRBJ1-2 | TRBV19 | few | CAGGQGASGYTF | TGTGCCGGAGGACAGGGGGCGTCTGGCTACACCTTC
TRBD2 | TRBJ2-1 | TRBV9 | - | CASSEQAGGYYNEQFF | TGTGCCAGCAGCGAACAAGCGGGAGGGTACTACAATGAGCAGTTCTTC
- | TRBJ2-5 | TRBV6-1 | - | CASNLPQETQYF | TGTGCCAGCAATTTACCCCAAGAGACCCAGTACTTC
TRBD2 | TRBJ2-1 | TRBV20-1 | few | CSAREWTSGMVGEQFF | TGCAGTGCTAGAGAGTGGACTAGCGGGATGGTAGGGGAGCAGTTCTTC
- | TRBJ2-2 | TRBV28 | - | CASSLWPQDGELFF | TGTGCCAGCAGTTTATGGCCCCAGGACGGGGAGCTGTTTTTT
- | TRBJ2-3 | TRBV3-1 | - | CASSQAAHTQYF | TGTGCCAGCAGCCAAGCGGCGCATACGCAGTATTTT
TRBD1 | TRBJ2-7 | TRBV5-1 | - | CASSLGRTGTYEQYF | TGCGCCAGCAGCTTGGGACGGACAGGGACCTACGAGCAGTACTTC
- | TRBJ2-5 | TRBV6-5 | - | CASRPLLGRVVETQYF | TGTGCCAGCAGGCCCCTATTAGGGCGCGTCGTTGAGACCCAGTACTTC
TRBD2 | TRBJ2-1 | TRBV4-1 | - | CASSQDLGTSGSSSYNEQFF | TGCGCCAGCAGCCAAGACCTTGGGACTAGCGGGAGTAGCTCCTACAATGAGCAGTTCTTC
- | TRBJ2-2 | TRBV6-6 | - | CASSYSKIDTGELFF | TGTGCCAGCAGTTACTCGAAGATAGACACCGGGGAGCTGTTTTTT
- | TRBJ1-5 | TRBV27 | few | CASRLDTGSMEPQHF | TGTGCCAGCAGATTGGACACAGGGTCGATGGAGCCCCAGCATTTT
- | TRBJ2-7 | TRBV4-2 | - | CASSQDGSGAAYEQYF | TGTGCCAGCAGCCAAGACGGATCGGGAGCAGCCTACGAGCAGTACTTC
TRBD2 | TRBJ2-5 | TRBV5-1 | few | CASRQGLAGEETQYF | TGCGCCAGCAGACAGGGACTAGCGGGAGAGGAGACCCAGTACTTC
- | TRBJ1-2 | TRBV2 | - | CASSEGGYTF | TGTGCCAGCAGTGAGGGCGGCTACACCTTC
- | TRBJ1-1 | TRBV4-3 | few | CASSQERSGITGAFF | TGCGCCAGCAGCCAAGAGCGGTCTGGGATCACCGGGGCTTTCTTT
TRBD2 | TRBJ2-1 | TRBV6-2/TRBV6-3 | - | CASSPREGNEQFF | TGTGCCAGCAGTCCTCGGGAGGGCAATGAGCAGTTCTTC
- | TRBJ2-5 | TRBV12-3/TRBV12-4 | once | CASSWSGVETQYF | TGTGCCAGCAGTTGGTCGGGAGTGGAGACCCAGTACTTC
- | TRBJ1-6 | TRBV27 | - | CASSFSPNSPLHF | TGTGCCAGCAGTTTCAGTCCAAATTCACCCCTCCACTTT
- | TRBJ1-4 | TRBV6-5 | - | CASSYSISKGEKLFF | TGTGCCAGCAGTTACTCGATATCCAAAGGGGAAAAACTGTTTTTT
- | TRBJ1-1 | TRBV27 | few | CASSLPGGSAEAFF | TGTGCCAGCAGTTTGCCAGGCGGGAGTGCTGAAGCTTTCTTT